This T cell receptor (beta chain) stems from a study of CD8 T cells in Susac syndrome. Study-wide findings and caveats: In Susac syndrome, the CD4+ T cell repertoires did not show clonal expansion.

To note about this clonotype: Its specificity is not known.

Recently defined diagnostic criteria for definite or probable disease were fulfilled by Susac syndrome patients. With 6 bases clipped from V and 5 bases from J, the junction kept 7 bases outside the gene matches. CDR1 SNHLY and CDR2 FYNNEI come from the germline V gene. This CDR3 is built from 14 residues. RNA totalling roughly 0.5 to 1 ug underwent reverse transcription with random hexamers. The authors amplified TCR beta CDR3 across 54 Vbeta and 13 Jbeta using immunoSEQ multiplex PCR. MiXCR, run by TCRdb on the immunoSEQ multiplex PCR reads, gives a single entry per CDR3 protein. The sample holds more than 150,000 distinct CDR3 sequences; approximately 95% are singletons and the top ten take around 0.096%.

This chain links TRBV2 with TRBJ2-5, with TRBD2 matching 9 bases. The TCR was taken from a human donor with Susac syndrome. The sequenced sample was CD4+ T cells from PBMCs. The CDR3 spells CASRPLAGHETQYF. CDR3 bases: TGTGCCAGCAGACCCCTAGCGGGGCATGAGACCCAGTACTTC.